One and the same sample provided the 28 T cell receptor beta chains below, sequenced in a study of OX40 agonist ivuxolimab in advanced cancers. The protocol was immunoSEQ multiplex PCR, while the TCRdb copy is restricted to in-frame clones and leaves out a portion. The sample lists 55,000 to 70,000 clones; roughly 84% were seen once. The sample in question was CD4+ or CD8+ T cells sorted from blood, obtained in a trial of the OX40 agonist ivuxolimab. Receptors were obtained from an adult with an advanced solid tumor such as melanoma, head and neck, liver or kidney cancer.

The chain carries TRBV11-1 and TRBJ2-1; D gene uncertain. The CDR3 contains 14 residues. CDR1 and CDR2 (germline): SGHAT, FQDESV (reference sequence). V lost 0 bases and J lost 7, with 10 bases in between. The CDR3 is CASSLAEVVNEQFF. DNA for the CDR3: TGTGCCAGCAGCTTAGCTGAGGTGGTGAATGAGCAGTTCTTC.

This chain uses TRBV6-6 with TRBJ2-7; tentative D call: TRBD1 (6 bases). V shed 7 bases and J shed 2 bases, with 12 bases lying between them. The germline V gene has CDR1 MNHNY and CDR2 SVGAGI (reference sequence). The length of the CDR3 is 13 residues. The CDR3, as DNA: TGTGCCAGCAAAGGGTCAGGGGCCTACGAGCAGTACTTC. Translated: CASKGSGAYEQYF.

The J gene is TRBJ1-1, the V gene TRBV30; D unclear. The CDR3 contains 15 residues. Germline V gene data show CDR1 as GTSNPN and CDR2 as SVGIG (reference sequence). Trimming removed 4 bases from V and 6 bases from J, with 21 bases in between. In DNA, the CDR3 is TGTGCCTGGATTAACCCCCGGAAGTTTACCCCTGAAGCTTTCTTT. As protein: CAWINPRKFTPEAFF. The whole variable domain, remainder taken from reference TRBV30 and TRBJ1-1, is SQTIHQWPATLVQPVGSPLSLECTVEGTSNPNLYWYRQAAGRGLQLLFYSVGIGQISSEVPQNLSASRPQDRQFILSSKKLLLSDSGFYLCAWINPRKFTPEAFFGQGTRLTVV.

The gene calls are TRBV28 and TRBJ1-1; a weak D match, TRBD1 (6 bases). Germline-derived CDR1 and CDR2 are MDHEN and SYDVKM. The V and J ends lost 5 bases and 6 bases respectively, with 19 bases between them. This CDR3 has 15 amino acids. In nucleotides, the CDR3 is TGTGCCAGCAGTGAGGACAGATCACAGATCGCTGAAGCTTTCTTT. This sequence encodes CASSEDRSQIAEAFF.

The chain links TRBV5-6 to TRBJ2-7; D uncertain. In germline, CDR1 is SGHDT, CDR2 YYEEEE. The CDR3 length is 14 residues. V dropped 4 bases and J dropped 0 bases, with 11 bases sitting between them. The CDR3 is CASSVISTSYEQYF. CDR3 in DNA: TGTGCCAGCAGCGTCATTTCAACCTCCTACGAGCAGTACTTC.

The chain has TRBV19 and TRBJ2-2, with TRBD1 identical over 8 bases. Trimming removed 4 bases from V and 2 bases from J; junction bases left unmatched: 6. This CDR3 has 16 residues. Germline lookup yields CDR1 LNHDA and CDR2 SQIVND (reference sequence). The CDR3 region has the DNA TGTGCCAGTAGTAGTATCCCAGGGGGCAACACCGGGGAGCTGTTTTTT. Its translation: CASSSIPGGNTGELFF.

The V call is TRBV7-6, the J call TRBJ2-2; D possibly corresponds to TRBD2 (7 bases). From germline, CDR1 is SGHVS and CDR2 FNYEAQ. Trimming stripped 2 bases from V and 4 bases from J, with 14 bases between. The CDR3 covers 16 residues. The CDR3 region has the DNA TGTGCCAGCAGCTTACGGGGGGCCGCGGGCACCGGGGAGCTGTTTTTT. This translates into CASSLRGAAGTGELFF.

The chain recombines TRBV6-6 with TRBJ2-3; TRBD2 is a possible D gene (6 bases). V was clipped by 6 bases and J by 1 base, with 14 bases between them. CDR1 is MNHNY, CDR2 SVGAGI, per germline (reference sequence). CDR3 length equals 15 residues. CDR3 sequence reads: CASRLPASGTDTQYF. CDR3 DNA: TGTGCCAGCAGGCTTCCGGCTAGCGGCACAGATACGCAGTATTTT.

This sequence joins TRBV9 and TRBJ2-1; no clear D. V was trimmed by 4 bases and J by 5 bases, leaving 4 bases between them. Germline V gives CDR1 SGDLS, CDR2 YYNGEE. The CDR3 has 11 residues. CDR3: CASSINNEQFF. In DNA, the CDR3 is TGTGCCAGCAGCATCAACAATGAGCAGTTCTTC. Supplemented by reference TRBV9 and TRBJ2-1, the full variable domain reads DSGVTQTPKHLITATGQRVTLRCSPRSGDLSVYWYQQSLDQGLQFLIQYYNGEERAKGNILERFSAQQFPDLHSELNLSSLELGDSALYFCASSINNEQFFGPGTRLTVL.

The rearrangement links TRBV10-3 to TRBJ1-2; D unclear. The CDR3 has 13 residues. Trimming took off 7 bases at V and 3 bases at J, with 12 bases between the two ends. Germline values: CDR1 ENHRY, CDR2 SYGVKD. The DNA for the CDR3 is TGTGCCATCAATGCGGGTGTGGACTATGGCTACACCTTC. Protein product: CAINAGVDYGYTF.

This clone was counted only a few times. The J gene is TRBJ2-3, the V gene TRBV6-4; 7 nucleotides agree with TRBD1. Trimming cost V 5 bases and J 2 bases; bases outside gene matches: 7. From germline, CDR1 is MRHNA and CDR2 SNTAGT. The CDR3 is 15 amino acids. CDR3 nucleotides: TGTGCCAGCAGTTTAGGACAGGCCTTCACAGATACGCAGTATTTT. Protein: CASSLGQAFTDTQYF.

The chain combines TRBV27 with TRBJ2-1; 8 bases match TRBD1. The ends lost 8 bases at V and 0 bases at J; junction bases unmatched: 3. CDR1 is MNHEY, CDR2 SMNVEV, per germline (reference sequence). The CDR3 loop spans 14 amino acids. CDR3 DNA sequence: TGTGCCAGCCGACAGGGGTCCTCCTACAATGAGCAGTTCTTC. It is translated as CASRQGSSYNEQFF.

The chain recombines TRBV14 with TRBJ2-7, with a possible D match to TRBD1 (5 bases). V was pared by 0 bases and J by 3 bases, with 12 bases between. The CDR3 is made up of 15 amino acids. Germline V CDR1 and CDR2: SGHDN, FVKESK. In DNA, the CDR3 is TGTGCCAGCAGCCAAGATTTTCAGGGAATCTACGAGCAGTACTTC. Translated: CASSQDFQGIYEQYF.

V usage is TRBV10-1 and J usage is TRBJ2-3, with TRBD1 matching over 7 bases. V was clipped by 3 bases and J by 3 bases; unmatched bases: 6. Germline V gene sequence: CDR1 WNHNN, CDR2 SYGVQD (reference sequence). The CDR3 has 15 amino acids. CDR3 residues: CASSDPGQPTDTQYF. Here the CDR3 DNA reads TGCGCCAGCAGTGATCCGGGACAGCCGACAGATACGCAGTATTTT.

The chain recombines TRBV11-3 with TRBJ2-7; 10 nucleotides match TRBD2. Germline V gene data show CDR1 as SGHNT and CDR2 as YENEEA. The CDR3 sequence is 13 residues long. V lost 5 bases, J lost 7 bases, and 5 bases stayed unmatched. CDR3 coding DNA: TGTGCCAGCAGCCCAGGACTAGCGGATGAGCAGTACTTC. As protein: CASSPGLADEQYF.

The CDR3 here is CASSQQGWDQPQHF. The CDR3 DNA sequence: TGTGCCAGTAGTCAACAGGGCTGGGATCAGCCCCAGCATTTT. The rearrangement links TRBV19 to TRBJ1-5, with TRBD1 as a possible D gene (6 bases). V shed 5 bases and J shed 5 bases, with 13 bases lying between them. The CDR3 loop spans 14 amino acids. Germline CDR1 reads LNHDA; CDR2 reads SQIVND (reference sequence).

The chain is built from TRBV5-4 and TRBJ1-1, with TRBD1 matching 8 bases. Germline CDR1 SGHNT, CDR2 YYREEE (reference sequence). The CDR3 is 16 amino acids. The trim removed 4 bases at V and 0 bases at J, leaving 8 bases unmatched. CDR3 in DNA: TGTGCCAGCAGCGCGCCGGACAGGGCGATGAACACTGAAGCTTTCTTT. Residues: CASSAPDRAMNTEAFF. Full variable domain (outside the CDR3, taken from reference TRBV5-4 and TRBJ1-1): ETGVTQSPTHLIKTRGQQVTLRCSSQSGHNTVSWYQQALGQGPQFIFQYYREEENGRGNFPPRFSGLQFPNYSSELNVNALELDDSALYLCASSAPDRAMNTEAFFGQGTRLTVV.

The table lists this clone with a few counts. The CDR3 bases are TGTGCCAGCAGTTACAAGTTCCAGCAGTACTTC. Translating gives CASSYKFQQYF. The chain carries TRBV2 and TRBJ2-7; D unclear. The CDR3 spans 11 residues. Germline loops: CDR1 SNHLY, CDR2 FYNNEI. V lost 5 bases and J 8 bases, leaving 10 bases between the germline ends.

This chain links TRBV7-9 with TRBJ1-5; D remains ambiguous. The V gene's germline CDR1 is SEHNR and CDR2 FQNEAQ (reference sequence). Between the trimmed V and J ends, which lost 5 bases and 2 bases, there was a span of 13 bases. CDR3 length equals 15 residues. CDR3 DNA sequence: TGTGCCAGCAGCGCCTCGGCAGCCGGCAATCAGCCCCAGCATTTT. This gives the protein CASSASAAGNQPQHF.

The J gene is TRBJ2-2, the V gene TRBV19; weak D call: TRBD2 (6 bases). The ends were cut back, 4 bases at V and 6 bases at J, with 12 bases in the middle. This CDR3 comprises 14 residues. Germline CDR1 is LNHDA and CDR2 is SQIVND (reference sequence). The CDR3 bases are TGTGCCAGTAGTAGGGGGGAGTATGCCGGGGAGCTGTTTTTT. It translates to CASSRGEYAGELFF. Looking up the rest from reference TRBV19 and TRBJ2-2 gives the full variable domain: DGGITQSPKYLFRKEGQNVTLSCEQNLNHDAMYWYRQDPGQGLRLIYYSQIVNDFQKGDIAEGYSVSREKKESFPLTVTSAQKNPTAFYLCASSRGEYAGELFFGEGSRLTVL.

The CDR3 sequence: CAWSLWDRGYEQYF. The CDR3 region has the DNA TGTGCCTGGAGTCTTTGGGACAGGGGTTACGAGCAGTACTTC. The J gene is TRBJ2-7, the V gene TRBV30; 10 bases are a match to TRBD1. The V segment lost 2 bases and the J segment 4 bases; nucleotides outside the gene matches: 5. CDR3 size: 14 residues. The germline V gene has CDR1 GTSNPN and CDR2 SVGIG (reference sequence).

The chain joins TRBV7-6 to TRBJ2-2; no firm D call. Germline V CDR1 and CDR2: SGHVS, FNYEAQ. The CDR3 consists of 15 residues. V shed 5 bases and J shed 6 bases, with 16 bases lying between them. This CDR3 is CASSTPGSGPGELFF. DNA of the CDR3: TGTGCCAGCAGCACCCCCGGATCCGGGCCCGGGGAGCTGTTTTTT.

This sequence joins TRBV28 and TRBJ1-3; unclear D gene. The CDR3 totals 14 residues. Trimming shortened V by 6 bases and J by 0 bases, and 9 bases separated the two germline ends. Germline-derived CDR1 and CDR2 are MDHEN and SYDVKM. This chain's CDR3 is CASSSPDSGNTIYF. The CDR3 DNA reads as TGTGCCAGCAGCTCGCCGGACTCTGGAAACACCATATATTTT.

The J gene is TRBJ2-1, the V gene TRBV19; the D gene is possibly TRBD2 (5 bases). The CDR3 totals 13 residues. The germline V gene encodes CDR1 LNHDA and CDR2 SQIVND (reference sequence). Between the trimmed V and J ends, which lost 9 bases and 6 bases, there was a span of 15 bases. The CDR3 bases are TGTGCCAGCCGGACTGGCATTGGCAATGAGCAGTTCTTC. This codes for CASRTGIGNEQFF. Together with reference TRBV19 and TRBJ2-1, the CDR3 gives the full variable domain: DGGITQSPKYLFRKEGQNVTLSCEQNLNHDAMYWYRQDPGQGLRLIYYSQIVNDFQKGDIAEGYSVSREKKESFPLTVTSAQKNPTAFYLCASRTGIGNEQFFGPGTRLTVL.

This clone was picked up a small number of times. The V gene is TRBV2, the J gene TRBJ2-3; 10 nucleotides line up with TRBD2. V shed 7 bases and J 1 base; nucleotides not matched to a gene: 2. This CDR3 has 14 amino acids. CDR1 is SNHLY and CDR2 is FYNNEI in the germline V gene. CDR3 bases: TGTGCCAGCACCGGGACTAGCGGCACAGATACGCAGTATTTT. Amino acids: CASTGTSGTDTQYF. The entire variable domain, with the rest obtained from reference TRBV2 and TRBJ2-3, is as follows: EPEVTQTPSHQVTQMGQEVILRCVPISNHLYFYWYRQILGQKVEFLVSFYNNEISEKSEIFDDQFSVERPDGSNFTLKIRSTKLEDSAMYFCASTGTSGTDTQYFGPGTRLTVL.

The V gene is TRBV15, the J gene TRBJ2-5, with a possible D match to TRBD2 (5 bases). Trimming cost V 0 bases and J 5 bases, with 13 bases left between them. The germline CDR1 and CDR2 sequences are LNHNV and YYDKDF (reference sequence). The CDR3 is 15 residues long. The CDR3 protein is CATSRDPGLAETQYF. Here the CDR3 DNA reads TGTGCCACCAGCAGAGATCCCGGGTTAGCGGAGACCCAGTACTTC.

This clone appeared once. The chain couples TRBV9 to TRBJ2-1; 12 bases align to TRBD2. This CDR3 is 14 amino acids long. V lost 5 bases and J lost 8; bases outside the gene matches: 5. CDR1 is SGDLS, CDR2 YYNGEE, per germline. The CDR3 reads CASRWTSGNDEQFF. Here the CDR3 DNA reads TGTGCCAGCAGGTGGACTAGCGGGAACGATGAGCAGTTCTTC. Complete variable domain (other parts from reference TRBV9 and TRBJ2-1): DSGVTQTPKHLITATGQRVTLRCSPRSGDLSVYWYQQSLDQGLQFLIQYYNGEERAKGNILERFSAQQFPDLHSELNLSSLELGDSALYFCASRWTSGNDEQFFGPGTRLTVL.

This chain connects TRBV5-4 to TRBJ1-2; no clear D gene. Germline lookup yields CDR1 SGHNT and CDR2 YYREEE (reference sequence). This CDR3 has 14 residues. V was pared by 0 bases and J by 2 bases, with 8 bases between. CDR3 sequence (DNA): TGTGCCAGCAGCTTGGTAGGGAGGAACTATGGCTACACCTTC. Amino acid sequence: CASSLVGRNYGYTF.